Below are 11 T cell receptor beta chains sequenced from a single sample in a study of blood T cell repertoires in COVID-19. Repertoires were generated with immunoSEQ multiplex PCR, while TCRdb's copy carries only in-frame clones and drops some. The sample has about 63,000 clones; almost 95% are singletons. Sequenced: peripheral blood. The receptors shown here come from a man aged 45 to 65 with active COVID-19.

This chain connects TRBV7-8 to TRBJ1-5; D perhaps matches TRBD1 (5 bases). The germline gives CDR1 SGHVS, CDR2 FQNEAQ. With 1 base removed from V and 0 bases from J, the gap between germline ends came to 7 bases. The CDR3 spans 15 residues. In DNA, the CDR3 is TGTGCCAGCAGCTTAGGGACAAATAGCAATCAGCCCCAGCATTTT. Amino acids: CASSLGTNSNQPQHF.

This chain's CDR3 is CASSQNNNEQFF. CDR3 nucleotides: TGCGCCAGCAGCCAGAACAACAATGAGCAGTTCTTC. The rearrangement uses TRBV5-1 and TRBJ2-1; D unresolved. The CDR3 consists of 12 residues. CDR1 is SGHRS and CDR2 is YFSETQ in the germline V gene. Trimming took 4 bases from V and 5 from J, leaving 7 bases between them.

V is TRBV25-1 and J is TRBJ2-2, with D maybe TRBD2 (5 bases). The V gene lost 7 bases and the J gene lost 13 bases, with 10 bases spanning the gap. The length of the CDR3 is 10 residues. CDR1 is MGHDK and CDR2 is SYGVNS in the germline V gene. Written as DNA, the CDR3 is TGTGCCAGCACTCTCCGGGGGCTGTTTTTT. This codes for CASTLRGLFF.

The chain links TRBV10-3 to TRBJ2-1, with D possibly TRBD2 on 5 matching bases. The CDR3 runs to 14 residues. Looked up from germline, CDR1 is ENHRY and CDR2 is SYGVKD. V shed 7 bases and J shed 2 bases, with 12 bases lying between them. In nucleotides, the CDR3 is TGTGCCATCAATCGGGCGGGCACCTACAATGAGCAGTTCTTC. Residues: CAINRAGTYNEQFF.

The chain has TRBV27 and TRBJ1-5, with 7 bases fitting TRBD1. This CDR3 has 15 residues. J lost 6 bases, V lost 5 bases, and 10 bases had no gene match. CDR1 and CDR2 (germline): MNHEY, SMNVEV (reference sequence). DNA for the CDR3: TGTGCCAGCAGTCCGGAACAGGGGCGGACTCAGCCCCAGCATTTT. Translated, it gives CASSPEQGRTQPQHF.

The chain joins TRBV11-3 to TRBJ2-2, with a possible D match to TRBD2 (6 bases). Germline-derived CDR1 and CDR2 are SGHNT and YENEEA. This CDR3 is built from 12 residues. The V end was cut by 8 bases, the J end by 7 bases, with 11 bases between. CDR3 bases: TGTGCCAGCTTTGGGGGGAACGGGGAGCTGTTTTTT. Protein sequence: CASFGGNGELFF.

This chain connects TRBV3-1 (or the pseudogene TRBV3-2) to TRBJ2-1, with D possibly matching TRBD2 (6 bases). Trimming stripped 0 bases from V and 2 bases from J, with 11 bases between. The germline CDR1 and CDR2 sequences are LGHDT and YNNKEL (reference sequence). The CDR3 has 16 residues. The CDR3 DNA is TGTGCCAGCAGCCAAGAGGGGGGATCCCCCTACAATGAGCAGTTCTTC. Protein sequence: CASSQEGGSPYNEQFF.

The CDR3 loop reads CSASRGGLGANVLTF. The CDR3 region has the DNA TGCAGTGCTAGTCGGGGAGGGCTTGGGGCCAACGTCCTGACTTTC. The chain couples TRBV20-1 to TRBJ2-6, with TRBD2 matching 7 bases. The germline CDR1 and CDR2 sequences are DFQATT and SNEGSKA (reference sequence). Trimming at V came to 3 bases and at J to 3 bases, leaving 5 bases not matched to a gene. The CDR3 runs 15 residues.

A single count supports this clone. In nucleotides, the CDR3 is TGTGCCAGCAGTTCTACAGGGGTTGATCAGCCCCAGCATTTT. As protein: CASSSTGVDQPQHF. The V gene is TRBV2, the J gene TRBJ1-5, with 7 bases aligning to TRBD1. V shed 5 bases and J 5 bases; nucleotides not matched to a gene: 6. Germline V gene lookup returns CDR1 SNHLY and CDR2 FYNNEI. This CDR3 comprises 14 residues. The full variable domain, with the rest looked up from reference TRBV2 and TRBJ1-5, is EPEVTQTPSHQVTQMGQEVILRCVPISNHLYFYWYRQILGQKVEFLVSFYNNEISEKSEIFDDQFSVERPDGSNFTLKIRSTKLEDSAMYFCASSSTGVDQPQHFGDGTRLSIL.

The rearrangement uses TRBV12-5 and TRBJ1-2; 8 nucleotides agree with TRBD1. There are 14 residues in the CDR3. Per germline, CDR1 LGHNT and CDR2 FRNRAP. V lost 3 bases and J lost 8; bases outside the gene matches: 8. The CDR3, as DNA: TGTGCTAGTGGTTTCCCAGACAGGGGTTGGGGCTACACCTTC. It encodes CASGFPDRGWGYTF.

The rearrangement joins TRBV6-6 to TRBJ2-1; the match to TRBD1 covers 7 bases. CDR1 MNHNY and CDR2 SVGAGI come from the germline V gene (reference sequence). J gave up 8 bases and V 6 bases, and 13 bases lay outside the gene matches. The length of the CDR3 is 15 residues. The CDR3 sequence is CASSQESTGPDEQFF. The CDR3 bases are TGTGCCAGCAGCCAGGAGTCGACAGGGCCCGATGAGCAGTTCTTC.